A selection of T cell receptor beta chains follows, all from one sample in a study of regulatory T cells in long-lasting Graves disease. From the multiplex PCR reads, TCRdb called clonotypes with MiXCR, one entry per CDR3 protein. The repertoire includes 420,000 or so distinct CDR3 sequences, 16% of them detected once, and about 23% sits in the top ten. Separately, the same data were catalogued under a study of T cells in Graves' hyperthyroidism and ophthalmopathy.

This sample comprised peripheral blood mononuclear cells (PBMCs), obtained at new diagnosis, from a patient treated with antithyroid drugs. Receptor source: a woman aged 18-29 years with Graves disease. The CDR3 runs from the conserved cysteine through the conserved F or W. D genes are given only for firm matches. Some rows have no size entry. The others give once, few or many, or a class for an expanded clone.

size	D	J	length	V	CDR3	DNA
many	NA	TRBJ2-3	11	TRBV20-1	CSAARSDTQYF	TGCAGTGCTGCTAGATCAGATACGCAGTATTTT
NA	TRBD2	TRBJ2-7	13	TRBV20-1	CSASQGLANEQYF	TGCAGTGCTAGTCAGGGACTAGCAAACGAGCAGTACTTC
NA	NA	TRBJ2-3	15	TRBV10-3	CAISDPGKAADTQYF	TGTGCCATCAGTGACCCGGGGAAGGCTGCGGATACGCAGTATTTT
many	NA	TRBJ2-1	16	TRBV11-2	CASSPGGSGSYNEQFF	TGTGCCAGCAGCCCTGGAGGGAGTGGATCCTACAATGAGCAGTTCTTC
NA	NA	TRBJ1-4	13	TRBV12-3/TRBV12-4	CASSLMEGGELFF	TGTGCCAGCAGTTTAATGGAGGGAGGGGAACTGTTTTTT
many	NA	TRBJ2-2	14	TRBV28	CASSLAGYAGELFF	TGTGCCAGCAGTTTGGCGGGGTACGCCGGGGAGCTGTTTTTT
many	TRBD1	TRBJ2-5	12	TRBV30	CASDRGLETQYF	TGTGCCAGTGACAGGGGGCTAGAGACCCAGTACTTC
many	TRBD1	TRBJ2-3	19	TRBV7-8	CASSLGLSPGQASTDTQYF	TGTGCCAGCAGCTTAGGTCTATCCCCGGGACAGGCTAGCACAGATACGCAGTATTTT
few	TRBD2	TRBJ2-5	15	TRBV9	CASSVGAGAWETQYF	TGTGCCAGCAGCGTAGGGGCGGGAGCTTGGGAGACCCAGTACTTC
many	TRBD2	TRBJ2-1	17	TRBV20-1	CSTPAGQSGRAYNEQFF	TGCAGTACCCCGGCAGGGCAAAGCGGGAGGGCCTACAATGAGCAGTTCTTC